This T cell receptor (beta chain) was obtained from a study of blood T cell repertoires in COVID-19. At the level of the study: From the United States, Italy and Spain came samples of acute and convalescent COVID-19. PBMCs, B-cell-depleted T cells, or T cells provided the cDNA or gDNA that made up the material.

As processed by the authors: Amplification from reference gene primers served as the basis for estimated nucleated cell counts. TCRdb keeps only in-frame clones here, not all; method: immunoSEQ multiplex PCR. V and J calls and clone size follow that table, whereas D and trimming were derived from the DNA. The sample yields tens of thousands of clones, approximately 79% seen once. The CDR3 extends over 13 amino acids. Germline V gives CDR1 LGHDT, CDR2 YNNKEL (reference sequence). V was pared by 4 bases and J by 7 bases, with 5 bases of the junction left unmatched. The TCR comes from a man aged 55 to 70 with acute or convalescent COVID-19. Sequencing was carried out using peripheral blood. The chain uses TRBV3-1 (or the pseudogene TRBV3-2) and TRBJ2-7, with 9 bases identical to TRBD1. CDR3 sequence: CASSRDRVGEQYF. CDR3 nucleotide sequence: TGTGCCAGCAGCCGGGACAGGGTAGGGGAGCAGTACTTC.